This T cell receptor beta chain was profiled in a study of regulatory T cells in long-lasting Graves disease. As for time point: persistent/refractory GD, antithyroid drugs over 5 years with positive TRAb. The TCR library was made from RNA extracted from PBMCs. Construction of TCR beta libraries relied on iRepertoire HTBI primers and on Arm-PCR targeting CDR3 regions. Each CDR3 protein is one row after TCRdb ran MiXCR on the multiplex PCR reads. The profile covers 300,000 to 500,000 distinct CDR3 sequences, with roughly 20% appearing a single time and around 20% taken by the ten largest. Source: peripheral blood mononuclear cells (PBMCs), taken when the disease was refractory, from a patient treated with antithyroid drugs. The TCR comes from a female donor with Graves disease.

CDR3 nucleotides: TGTGCCAGCACCCAGGACCTATCCTCTGGGGCCAACGTCCTGACTTTC. Translation: CASTQDLSSGANVLTF. This chain connects TRBV12-3 or TRBV12-4 to TRBJ2-6; D call uncertain. This CDR3 is 16 amino acids long. The germline V and J ends were trimmed by 7 bases and 0 bases, with 13 bases remaining between them.